This T cell receptor (beta chain) is drawn from a study of T cell responses to AZD1222 COVID-19 vaccine. Notes on the study in general: Spike-wide vaccine-associated CD4 TCRs dominated at 160-218 and 743-854. The donors showed a predominance of white British ancestry and of females, with possible underestimation of clonal diversity. Vaccination with two AZD1222 doses was followed by a rise in Spike-specific TCR breadth and depth.

The repertoire was sequenced with immunoSEQ multiplex PCR; TCRdb's copy has only in-frame clones and lacks some. The sample contains roughly 130,000 clones, roughly 85% of which appear only once. Germline CDR1 ENHRY, CDR2 SYGVKD. This CDR3 has 17 amino acids. V lost 0 bases and J 2 bases, leaving 16 bases between the germline ends. A remark on this clone: The antigen is undetermined.

This receptor was obtained from an adult in good health. Sample: peripheral blood, taken on day 0 of AZD1222 vaccination. This chain connects TRBV10-3 to TRBJ1-2; no definite D call. The CDR3 reads CAISESMIPDSNYGYTF. CDR3 in DNA: TGTGCCATCAGTGAGTCGATGATCCCGGACTCCAACTATGGCTACACCTTC.